The 6 T cell receptor beta chains listed next were all sequenced from one sample in a study of shared clonotypes between healthy human individuals. Profiled with immunoSEQ multiplex PCR; TCRdb holds only in-frame clones, not every one. The profile covers hundreds of thousands of clones, with around three quarters appearing a single time and around 12% taken by the ten largest. Input material: PBMCs. The receptors originated from a woman aged 40 to 50 in good health. Some clones in this sample may be carry-over from other donors' samples.

The chain combines TRBV11-3 with TRBJ2-7; 8 nucleotides line up with TRBD1. This CDR3 spans 13 amino acids. V gave up 8 bases and J gave up 4 bases; unmatched junction bases: 7. Per the germline V gene, CDR1 is SGHNT and CDR2 is YENEEA. The CDR3 loop is CASSRTGFYEQYF. The CDR3 coding sequence is TGTGCCAGCTCAAGGACAGGGTTTTACGAGCAGTACTTC. The complete variable domain, with remaining parts taken from reference TRBV11-3 and TRBJ2-7, reads EAGVVQSPRYKIIEKKQPVAFWCNPISGHNTLYWYLQNLGQGPELLIRYENEEAVDDSQLPKDRFSAERLKGVDSTLKIQPAELGDSAVYLCASSRTGFYEQYFGPGTRLTVT.

The V gene is TRBV19, the J gene TRBJ2-7, with D possibly matching TRBD2 (5 bases). The V end was cut by 5 bases, the J end by 0 bases, with 11 bases between. Germline CDR1 reads LNHDA; CDR2 reads SQIVND (reference sequence). This CDR3 region has 14 residues. The CDR3 bases are TGTGCCAGTAGTCGTGTCGGGAACTCCTACGAGCAGTACTTC. It encodes CASSRVGNSYEQYF.

The gene calls are TRBV5-1 and TRBJ1-3; D not resolved. CDR1 SGHRS and CDR2 YFSETQ come from the germline V gene. Trimming shortened V by 5 bases and J by 0 bases, and 9 bases separated the two germline ends. The CDR3 covers 14 residues. The CDR3 DNA reads as TGCGCCAGCAGTCCAGGTCTCTCTGGAAACACCATATATTTT. Amino acid sequence: CASSPGLSGNTIYF.

This clone showed up many times. The same CDR3 arises from other DNA sequences in this sample as well. The chain links TRBV28 to TRBJ2-3, with D perhaps matching TRBD1 or TRBD2 (5 bases each). Between the trimmed V and J ends, which lost 7 bases and 4 bases, there was a span of 15 bases. This CDR3 spans 14 amino acids. Germline V lookup: CDR1 MDHEN, CDR2 SYDVKM. CDR3 amino acids: CASKQGRGPDTQYF. Here the CDR3 DNA reads TGTGCCAGCAAGCAGGGTCGGGGTCCAGATACGCAGTATTTT.

This chain connects TRBV2 to TRBJ1-2; perhaps TRBD1 as D (5 bases). This CDR3 is 15 amino acids long. Germline lookup yields CDR1 SNHLY and CDR2 FYNNEI. Trimming removed 2 bases from V and 4 bases from J, with 14 bases in between. The DNA for the CDR3 is TGTGCCAGCAGTGAAATAAGGGACGTCGCCTATGGCTACACCTTC. Its protein is CASSEIRDVAYGYTF.

V gene TRBV29-1 combines with J gene TRBJ2-7; 9 bases fit TRBD1. With 4 bases clipped from V and 3 bases from J, the junction kept 1 base outside the gene matches. The CDR3 runs 12 residues. Germline-derived CDR1 and CDR2 are SQVTM and ANQGSEA. In DNA, the CDR3 is TGCAGCGTTGGGACAGGGGTCTACGAGCAGTACTTC. The encoded protein is CSVGTGVYEQYF.